The rows below give T cell receptor beta chains drawn from one sample of a study of blood T cells in healthy people across ages. TCRdb re-derived calls from the 5' RACE reads in MiXCR, one entry per CDR3 protein. Among hundreds of thousands of distinct CDR3 sequences listed, roughly 58% were seen once. Sequencing was carried out using blood. The receptors here all came from a man aged 55 to 70 in good health. The CDR3 runs from the conserved cysteine through the conserved F or W.

j_call v_call cdr3_aa
TRBJ1-2 TRBV28 CASTSSGTGERGYTF
TRBJ2-7 TRBV20-1 CSAPTGVTYEQYF
TRBJ2-1 TRBV5-1 CASSLVGSWSGEQFF
TRBJ1-1 TRBV10-3 CAISARGSENTEAFF
NA TRBV25-1 CASTPNGGGRNYEQYF
NA TRBV10-3 CAITRDRGGEQYF
TRBJ2-1 TRBV2 CASRTLAGASNEQFF
TRBJ2-7 TRBV6-1 CASSEARWRDYNEQYF
TRBJ1-6 TRBV7-8 CASSLAQSVNSPLHF
TRBJ1-2 TRBV12-3/TRBV12-4 CASSPQGADYGYTF
TRBJ2-1 TRBV29-1 CSVPRVEGSRSNEQFF
TRBJ1-2 TRBV18 CASSPPFNNYGYTF
TRBJ2-4 TRBV6-1 CASRSGTGINIQYF
TRBJ2-7 TRBV4-1 CASSPDVGYEQYF
TRBJ2-3 TRBV20-1 CSARDQRGMSTDTQYF
TRBJ1-2 TRBV7-9 CASSYYGTNYGYTF
TRBJ1-2 TRBV10-3 CAIIERSGARDGYTF
TRBJ1-1 TRBV7-9 CASSLGTRIDTEAFF
TRBJ2-5 TRBV7-9 CASSLNTLQEAQYF
TRBJ2-3 TRBV29-1 CSVRGVVTDTQYF
TRBJ1-6 TRBV7-9 CASSLSGAALSPLHF
TRBJ1-2 TRBV5-6 CASSLVGPGGGYTF
TRBJ2-1 TRBV3-1 CASSQDRGPSYNEQFF
TRBJ2-5 TRBV6-6 CASSYHRETQYF
TRBJ2-3 TRBV4-2 CASSQGQRGPTDTQYF
NA TRBV5-1 CASSVEGGGPHEQYF
TRBJ1-5 TRBV6-6 CASSYSSTNQPQHF
TRBJ2-7 TRBV11-2 CASSWAGTGGNEQYF
TRBJ2-1 TRBV20-1 CSASGGHNEQFF